The 13 T cell receptor beta chains below were found in one sample sequenced in a study of T-cell reconstitution after alpha-beta-depleted transplantation in children. Unique molecular identifiers tagged the TCRbeta library. Using its own MiXCR run on the PCR reads, TCRdb lists one record per CDR3 protein. The profile shows around 400,000 distinct CDR3 sequences, just over 20% of them singletons. Sequenced material: PBMCs from the stem cell graft donor, taken from the stem cell graft. The receptors derive from a human donor who donated a stem cell graft to a child with acute myeloid leukemia.

The rearrangement links TRBV12-3 or TRBV12-4 to TRBJ2-3, with D possibly matching TRBD2 (6 bases). V was trimmed by 6 bases and J by 5 bases, leaving 12 bases between them. The CDR3 totals 13 residues. This CDR3 is CASRARGEDTQYF. The DNA for the CDR3 is TGTGCCAGCAGGGCACGCGGGGAAGATACGCAGTATTTT.

This rearrangement joins TRBV2 to TRBJ2-7; 10 bases map to TRBD2. Germline V gene lookup returns CDR1 SNHLY and CDR2 FYNNEI. This CDR3 region has 14 residues. The J segment lost 6 bases and the V segment lost 6 bases, leaving 8 bases of the junction unmatched. CDR3 amino acids: CASRGAGGPAEQYF. The CDR3 DNA is TGTGCCAGCAGGGGAGCGGGAGGGCCAGCCGAGCAGTACTTC.

This clonotype was observed a few times. The J gene is TRBJ2-3, the V gene TRBV7-9; the D gene is possibly TRBD2 (5 bases). This CDR3 has 14 residues. V gave up 7 bases and J gave up 1 base, with 12 bases separating them. The germline V gene encodes CDR1 SEHNR and CDR2 FQNEAQ (reference sequence). The CDR3 is CASTPFSGTDTQYF. In DNA form, the CDR3 reads TGTGCCAGCACCCCATTTAGCGGCACAGATACGCAGTATTTT.

This chain connects TRBV20-1 to TRBJ2-5, with 8 bases fitting TRBD1. Germline CDR1 reads DFQATT; CDR2 reads SNEGSKA (reference sequence). Unmatched junction bases numbered 10, after V lost 6 bases and J lost 1 base. CDR3 length: 15 residues. The CDR3 loop reads CSAPRQGTSQETQYF. CDR3 bases: TGCAGTGCCCCAAGACAGGGGACATCCCAAGAGACCCAGTACTTC.

This clonotype was recorded many times. The chain recombines TRBV7-7 with TRBJ2-3; 7 bases are a match to TRBD2. CDR3 length equals 14 residues. Germline V gene lookup returns CDR1 SSHAT and CDR2 FNYEAQ (reference sequence). CDR3 sequence: CASATGRASDTQYF. As DNA, the CDR3 is TGTGCTAGCGCCACGGGGAGGGCCTCAGATACGCAGTATTTT.

This chain joins TRBV4-3 and TRBJ1-4; D is undetermined. The germline gives CDR1 LGHNA, CDR2 YSLEER. V was shortened by 0 bases and J by 4 bases, with 12 bases between the two germline ends. The CDR3 is 16 residues long. CDR3 region: CASSQDPGRNNEKLFF. The CDR3, as DNA: TGCGCCAGCAGCCAAGACCCCGGCCGGAATAATGAAAAACTGTTTTTT.

This clonotype was seen only a few times. V gene TRBV20-1 combines with J gene TRBJ2-7; TRBD2 agrees at 7 bases. Trimming at V came to 0 bases and at J to 8 bases, leaving 19 bases not matched to a gene. Germline V gene data show CDR1 as DFQATT and CDR2 as SNEGSKA (reference sequence). The CDR3 consists of 17 residues. The CDR3 sequence: CSARDRGVWEGLSKQYF. CDR3 nucleotide sequence: TGCAGTGCTAGAGATCGGGGAGTTTGGGAGGGCCTCAGCAAGCAGTACTTC.

This clonotype was recorded at least ten times. The rearrangement joins TRBV12-3 or TRBV12-4 to TRBJ2-1; possibly TRBD2 for D (6 bases). This CDR3 region has 13 residues. V was trimmed by 3 bases and J by 9 bases, leaving 12 bases between them. The CDR3 reads CASSFQRVSEQFF. CDR3 nucleotides: TGTGCCAGCAGTTTTCAGCGGGTCAGTGAGCAGTTCTTC.

This clonotype was counted ten times or more. The chain recombines TRBV6-5 with TRBJ2-1; D not resolved. The CDR3 contains 11 residues. The V and J ends lost 5 bases and 8 bases respectively, with 7 bases between them. Germline V lookup: CDR1 MNHEY, CDR2 SVGAGI. The CDR3 spells CASSRSDEQFF. DNA for the CDR3: TGTGCCAGCAGTCGGAGCGATGAGCAGTTCTTC.

In this sample, this clonotype turned up a few times. This chain connects TRBV28 to TRBJ2-7; no clear D. The CDR3 runs 12 residues. With 5 bases removed from V and 6 bases from J, the gap between germline ends came to 11 bases. Germline values: CDR1 MDHEN, CDR2 SYDVKM. The CDR3 sequence is CASSPWRGEQYF. CDR3 coding DNA: TGTGCCAGCAGTCCGTGGAGAGGCGAGCAGTACTTC.

This clonotype was recorded at least ten times. The chain couples TRBV29-1 to TRBJ2-2; tentatively, D is TRBD1 or TRBD2 (5 bases each). The CDR3 is 15 residues long. Between the trimmed V and J ends, which lost 4 bases and 5 bases, there was a span of 17 bases. Per the germline V gene, CDR1 is SQVTM and CDR2 is ANQGSEA. CDR3 in amino acids: CSVVGRVSGTGELFF. The CDR3 coding sequence is TGCAGCGTTGTCGGCAGGGTATCGGGGACCGGGGAGCTGTTTTTT.

CDR3 loop: CSVDQGMGEQYF. CDR3 sequence (DNA): TGCAGCGTTGATCAGGGTATGGGCGAGCAGTACTTC. The chain is built from TRBV29-1 and TRBJ2-7; D might be TRBD1 (5 bases). Trimming shortened V by 3 bases and J by 6 bases, and 12 bases separated the two germline ends. CDR3 length equals 12 residues. The germline CDR1 and CDR2 sequences are SQVTM and ANQGSEA.

The chain recombines TRBV5-6 with TRBJ2-7; 9 bases are a match to TRBD2. The V segment lost 2 bases and the J segment 1 base; nucleotides outside the gene matches: 7. The CDR3 runs 16 residues. Germline CDR1 and CDR2: SGHDT and YYEEEE. CDR3 DNA: TGTGCCAGCAGCTTCTGGCGGGAGGGGGCATCCTACGAGCAGTACTTC. This encodes CASSFWREGASYEQYF.